The subject of this entry is one T cell receptor (beta chain). Germline V gene lookup returns CDR1 MNHEY and CDR2 SVGAGI. Trimming shortened V by 0 bases and J by 2 bases, and 10 bases separated the two germline ends. The CDR3 runs 15 residues. Libraries were prepared by immunoSEQ multiplex PCR; TCRdb keeps only in-frame clonotypes and omits some of them. The data contain more than 55,000 clones, roughly 86% of them singletons. This sample is part of a study of OX40 agonist ivuxolimab in advanced cancers. Overall study: Earlier anti-PD-1, anti-PD-L1 or anti-CTLA-4 therapy was permitted; roughly 37% had received some.

The timepoints at which blood was sampled were baseline, cycle 4 day 1, and cycle 7 day 1. The specimen comprised CD4+ or CD8+ T cells sorted from blood, sampled in a trial of the OX40 agonist ivuxolimab. The chain couples TRBV6-5 to TRBJ1-2; unclear D gene. The receptor was derived from an adult with an advanced solid tumor such as melanoma, head and neck, liver or kidney cancer. CDR3 sequence reads: CASSYSRERNYGYTF. CDR3 DNA: TGTGCCAGCAGTTACTCACGTGAAAGGAACTATGGCTACACCTTC.